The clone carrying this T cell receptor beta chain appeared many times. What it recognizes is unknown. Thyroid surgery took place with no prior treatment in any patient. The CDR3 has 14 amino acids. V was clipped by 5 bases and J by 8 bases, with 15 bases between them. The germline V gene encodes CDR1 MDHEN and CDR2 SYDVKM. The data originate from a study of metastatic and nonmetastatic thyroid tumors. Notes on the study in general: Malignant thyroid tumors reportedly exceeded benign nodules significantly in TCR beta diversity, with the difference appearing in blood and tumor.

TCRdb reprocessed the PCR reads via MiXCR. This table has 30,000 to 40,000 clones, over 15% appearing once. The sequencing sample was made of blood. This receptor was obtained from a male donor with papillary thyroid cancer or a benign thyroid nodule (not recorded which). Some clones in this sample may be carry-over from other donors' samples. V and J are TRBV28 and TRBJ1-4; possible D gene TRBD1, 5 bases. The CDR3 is CASSLPMGREKLFF. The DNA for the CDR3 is TGTGCCAGCAGTCTCCCGATGGGGCGGGAAAAACTGTTTTTT.